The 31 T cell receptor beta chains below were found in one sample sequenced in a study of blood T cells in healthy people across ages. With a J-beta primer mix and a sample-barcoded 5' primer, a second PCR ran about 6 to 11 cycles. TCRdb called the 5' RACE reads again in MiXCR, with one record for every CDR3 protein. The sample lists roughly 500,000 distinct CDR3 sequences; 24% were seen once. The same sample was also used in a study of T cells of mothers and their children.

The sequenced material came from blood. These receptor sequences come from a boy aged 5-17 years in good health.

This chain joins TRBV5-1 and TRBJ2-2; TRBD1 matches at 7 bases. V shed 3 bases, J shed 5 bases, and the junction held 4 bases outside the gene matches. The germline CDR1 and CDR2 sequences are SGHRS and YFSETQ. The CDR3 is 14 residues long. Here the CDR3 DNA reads TGCGCCAGCAGCTCCACAGGGGTAACCGGGGAGCTGTTTTTT. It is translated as CASSSTGVTGELFF. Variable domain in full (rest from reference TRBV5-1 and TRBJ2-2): KAGVTQTPRYLIKTRGQQVTLSCSPISGHRSVSWYQQTPGQGLQFLFEYFSETQRNKGNFPGRFSGRQFSNSRSEMNVSTLELGDSALYLCASSSTGVTGELFFGEGSRLTVL.

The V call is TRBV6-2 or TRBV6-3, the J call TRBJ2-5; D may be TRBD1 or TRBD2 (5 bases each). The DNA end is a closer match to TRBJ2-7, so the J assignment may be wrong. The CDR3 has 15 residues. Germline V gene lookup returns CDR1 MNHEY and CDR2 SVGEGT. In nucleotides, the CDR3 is TGTGCCAGCAGTTACTCGGGACGCCTCTCCTACGAGCAGTACTTC. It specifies CASSYSGRLSYEQYF.

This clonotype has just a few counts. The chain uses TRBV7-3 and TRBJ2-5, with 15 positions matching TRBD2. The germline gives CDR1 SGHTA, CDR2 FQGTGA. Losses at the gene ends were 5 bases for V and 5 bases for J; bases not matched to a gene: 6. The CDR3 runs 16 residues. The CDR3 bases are TGTGCCAGCAGCAACTGGACTAGCGGGGGGGCTGAGACCCAGTACTTC. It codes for CASSNWTSGGAETQYF.

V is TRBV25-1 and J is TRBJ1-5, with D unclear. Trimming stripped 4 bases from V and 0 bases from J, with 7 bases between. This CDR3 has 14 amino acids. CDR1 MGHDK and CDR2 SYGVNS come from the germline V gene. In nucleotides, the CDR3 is TGTGCCAGCAGTGGCATTTATAGCAATCAGCCCCAGCATTTT. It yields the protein CASSGIYSNQPQHF.

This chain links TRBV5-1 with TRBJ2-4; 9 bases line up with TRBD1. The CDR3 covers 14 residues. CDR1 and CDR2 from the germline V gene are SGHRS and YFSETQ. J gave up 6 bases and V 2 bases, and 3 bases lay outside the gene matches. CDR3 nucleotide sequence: TGCGCCAGCAGCTTATTACAGGGGGCAAACATTCAGTACTTC. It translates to CASSLLQGANIQYF.

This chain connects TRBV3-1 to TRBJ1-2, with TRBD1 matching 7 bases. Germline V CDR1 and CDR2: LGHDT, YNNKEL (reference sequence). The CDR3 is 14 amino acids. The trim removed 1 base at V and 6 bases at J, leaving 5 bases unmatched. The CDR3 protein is CASSQVKGADGYTF. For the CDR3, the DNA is TGTGCCAGCAGCCAAGTCAAGGGGGCGGATGGCTACACCTTC.

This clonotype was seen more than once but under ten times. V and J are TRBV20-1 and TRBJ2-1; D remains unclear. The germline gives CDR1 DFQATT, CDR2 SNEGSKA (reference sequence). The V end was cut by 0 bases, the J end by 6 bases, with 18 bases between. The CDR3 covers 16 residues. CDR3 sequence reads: CSARDWRRRGVNEQFF. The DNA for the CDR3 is TGCAGTGCTAGAGATTGGCGCCGGAGAGGAGTCAATGAGCAGTTCTTC.

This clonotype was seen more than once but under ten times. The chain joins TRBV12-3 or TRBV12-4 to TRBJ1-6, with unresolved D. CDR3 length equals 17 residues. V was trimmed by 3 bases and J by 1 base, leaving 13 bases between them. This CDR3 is CASSLSSHGSYNSPLHF. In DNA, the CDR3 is TGTGCCAGCAGTTTGTCTTCTCACGGGTCCTATAATTCACCCCTCCACTTT.

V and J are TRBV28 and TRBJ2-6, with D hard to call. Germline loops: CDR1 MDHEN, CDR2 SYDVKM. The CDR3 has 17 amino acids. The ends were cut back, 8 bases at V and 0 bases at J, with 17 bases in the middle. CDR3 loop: CASSIGLFLSGANVLTF. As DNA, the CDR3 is TGTGCCAGCTCCATTGGGTTGTTCCTCTCTGGGGCCAACGTCCTGACTTTC.

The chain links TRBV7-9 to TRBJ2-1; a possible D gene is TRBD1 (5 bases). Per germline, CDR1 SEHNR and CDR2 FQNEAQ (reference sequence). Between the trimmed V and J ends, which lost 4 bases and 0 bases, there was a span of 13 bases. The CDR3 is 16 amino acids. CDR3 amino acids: CASSSMGQGSYNEQFF. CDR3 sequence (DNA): TGTGCCAGCAGCTCTATGGGGCAGGGCTCCTACAATGAGCAGTTCTTC.

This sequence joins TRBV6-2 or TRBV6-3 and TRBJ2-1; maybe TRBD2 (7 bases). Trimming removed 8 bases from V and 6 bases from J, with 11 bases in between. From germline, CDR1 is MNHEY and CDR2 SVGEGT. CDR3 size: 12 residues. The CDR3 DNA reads TGTGCCAGCTGGGCGGGGGCCAATGAGCAGTTCTTC. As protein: CASWAGANEQFF.

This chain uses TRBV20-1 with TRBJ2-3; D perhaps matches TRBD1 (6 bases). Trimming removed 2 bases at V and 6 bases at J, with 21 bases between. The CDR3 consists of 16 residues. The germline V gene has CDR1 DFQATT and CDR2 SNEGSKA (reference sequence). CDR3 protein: CSARNEGKHDRDTQYF. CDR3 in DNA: TGCAGTGCTAGAAACGAGGGAAAGCATGACAGGGATACGCAGTATTTT.

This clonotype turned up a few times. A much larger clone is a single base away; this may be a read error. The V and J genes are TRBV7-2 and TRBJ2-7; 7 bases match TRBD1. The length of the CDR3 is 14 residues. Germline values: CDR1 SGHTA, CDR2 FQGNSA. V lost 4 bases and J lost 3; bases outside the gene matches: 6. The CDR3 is CASSSGQWVYEQYF. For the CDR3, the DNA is TGTGCCAGCAGCTCGGGACAGTGGGTCTACGAGCAGTACTTC.

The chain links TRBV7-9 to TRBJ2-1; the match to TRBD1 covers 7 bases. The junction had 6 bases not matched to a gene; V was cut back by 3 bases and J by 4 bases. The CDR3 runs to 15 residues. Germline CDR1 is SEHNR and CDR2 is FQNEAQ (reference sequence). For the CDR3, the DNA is TGTGCCAGCAGCTTCCCCGGGACAGATTACAATGAGCAGTTCTTC. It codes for CASSFPGTDYNEQFF.

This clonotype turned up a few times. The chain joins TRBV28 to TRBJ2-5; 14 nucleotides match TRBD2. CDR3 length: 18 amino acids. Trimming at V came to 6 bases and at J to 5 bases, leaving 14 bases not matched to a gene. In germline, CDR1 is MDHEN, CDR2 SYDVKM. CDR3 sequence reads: CASRTLGTSGGPIETQYF. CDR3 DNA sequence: TGTGCCAGCAGAACCCTTGGGACTAGCGGGGGACCTATCGAGACCCAGTACTTC.

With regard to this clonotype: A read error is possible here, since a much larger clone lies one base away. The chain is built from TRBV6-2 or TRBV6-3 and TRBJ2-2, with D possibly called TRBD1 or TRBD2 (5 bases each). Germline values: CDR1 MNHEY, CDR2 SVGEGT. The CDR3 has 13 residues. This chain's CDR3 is CASSVRDAGELSF. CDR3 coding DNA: TGTGCCAGCAGCGTACGGGACGCCGGGGAGCTGTCTTTT.

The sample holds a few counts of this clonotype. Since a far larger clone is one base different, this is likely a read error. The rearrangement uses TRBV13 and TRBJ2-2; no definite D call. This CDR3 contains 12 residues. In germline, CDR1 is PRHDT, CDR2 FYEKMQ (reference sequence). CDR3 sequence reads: CASSLNIGELFF. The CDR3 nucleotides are TGTGCCAGCAGTCTAAACATCGGGGAGCTGTTTTTT.

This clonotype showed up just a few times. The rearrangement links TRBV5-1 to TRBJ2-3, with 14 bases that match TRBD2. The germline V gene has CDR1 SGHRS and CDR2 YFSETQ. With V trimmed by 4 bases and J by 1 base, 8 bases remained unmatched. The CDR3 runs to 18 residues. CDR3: CASSVGLAGARGTDTQYF. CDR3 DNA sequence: TGCGCCAGCAGCGTGGGACTAGCGGGAGCAAGGGGCACAGATACGCAGTATTTT.

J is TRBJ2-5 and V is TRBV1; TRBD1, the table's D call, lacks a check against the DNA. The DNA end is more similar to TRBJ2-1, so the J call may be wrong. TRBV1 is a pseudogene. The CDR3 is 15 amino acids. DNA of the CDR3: TGCACCAGCAGCGACGGACAGAGGATTTGCAATGAGCAGTTCTTC. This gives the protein CTSSDGQRICNEQFF.

CDR3 sequence reads: CASSLWESNQPQHF. CDR3 nucleotide sequence: TGTGCCAGCAGTTTATGGGAGAGCAATCAGCCCCAGCATTTT. J is TRBJ1-5 and V is TRBV28; no firm D call. With 0 bases removed from V and 1 base from J, the gap between germline ends came to 4 bases. This CDR3 has 14 amino acids. The germline V gene has CDR1 MDHEN and CDR2 SYDVKM.

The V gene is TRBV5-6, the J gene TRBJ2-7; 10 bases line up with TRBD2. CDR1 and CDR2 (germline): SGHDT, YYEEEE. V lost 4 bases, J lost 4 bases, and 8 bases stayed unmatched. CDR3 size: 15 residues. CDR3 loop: CASSPGLASKYEQYF. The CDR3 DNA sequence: TGTGCCAGCAGCCCGGGACTAGCGTCCAAATACGAGCAGTACTTC.

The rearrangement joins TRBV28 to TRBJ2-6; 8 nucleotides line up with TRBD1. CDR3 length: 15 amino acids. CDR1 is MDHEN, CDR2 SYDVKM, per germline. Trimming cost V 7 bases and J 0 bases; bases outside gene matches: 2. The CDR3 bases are TGTGCCAGCAAGGACAGGGTCTCTGGGGCCAACGTCCTGACTTTC. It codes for CASKDRVSGANVLTF.

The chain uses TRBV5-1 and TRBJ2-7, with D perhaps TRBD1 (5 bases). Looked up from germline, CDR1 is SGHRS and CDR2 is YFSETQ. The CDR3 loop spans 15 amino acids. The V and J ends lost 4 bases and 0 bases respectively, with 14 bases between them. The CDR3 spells CASSEGASSSYEQYF. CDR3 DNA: TGCGCCAGCAGCGAAGGGGCCTCAAGCTCCTACGAGCAGTACTTC. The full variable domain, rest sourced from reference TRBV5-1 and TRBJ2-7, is KAGVTQTPRYLIKTRGQQVTLSCSPISGHRSVSWYQQTPGQGLQFLFEYFSETQRNKGNFPGRFSGRQFSNSRSEMNVSTLELGDSALYLCASSEGASSSYEQYFGPGTRLTVT.

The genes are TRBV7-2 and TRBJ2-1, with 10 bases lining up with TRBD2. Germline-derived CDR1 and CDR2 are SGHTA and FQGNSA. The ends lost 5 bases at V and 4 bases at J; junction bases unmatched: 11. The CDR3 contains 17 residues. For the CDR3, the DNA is TGTGCCAGCAGCCTGCCAAGCGGGGGGGCCTCATACAATGAGCAGTTCTTC. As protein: CASSLPSGGASYNEQFF.

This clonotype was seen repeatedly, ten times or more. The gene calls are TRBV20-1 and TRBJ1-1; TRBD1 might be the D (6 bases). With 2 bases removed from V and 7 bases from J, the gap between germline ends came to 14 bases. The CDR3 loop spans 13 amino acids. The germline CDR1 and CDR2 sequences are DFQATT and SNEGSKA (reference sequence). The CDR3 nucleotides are TGCAGTGCTAGACTGACGGGGGCCGGTGAAGCTTTCTTT. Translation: CSARLTGAGEAFF.

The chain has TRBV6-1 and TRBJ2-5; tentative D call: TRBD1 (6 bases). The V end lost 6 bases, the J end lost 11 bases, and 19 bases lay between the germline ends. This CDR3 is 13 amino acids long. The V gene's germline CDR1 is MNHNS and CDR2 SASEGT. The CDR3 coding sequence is TGTGCCAGCAGGTGGACAGCCCCCTACGTGCAGTACTTC. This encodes CASRWTAPYVQYF.

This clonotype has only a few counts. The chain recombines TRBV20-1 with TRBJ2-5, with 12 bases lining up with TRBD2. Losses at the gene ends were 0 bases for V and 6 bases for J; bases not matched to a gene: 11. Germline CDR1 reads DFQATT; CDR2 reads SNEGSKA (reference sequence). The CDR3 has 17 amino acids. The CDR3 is CSARDPRTSGTRKTQYF. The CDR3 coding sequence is TGCAGTGCTAGAGATCCGAGGACTAGCGGGACGCGAAAGACCCAGTACTTC.

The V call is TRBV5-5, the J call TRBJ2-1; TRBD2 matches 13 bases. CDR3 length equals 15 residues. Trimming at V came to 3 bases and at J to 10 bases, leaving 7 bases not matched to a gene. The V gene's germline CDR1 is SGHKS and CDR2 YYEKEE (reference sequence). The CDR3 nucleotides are TGTGCCAGCAGCTCGGGACTAGCGGGAATCTGGGAGCAGTTCTTC. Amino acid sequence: CASSSGLAGIWEQFF.

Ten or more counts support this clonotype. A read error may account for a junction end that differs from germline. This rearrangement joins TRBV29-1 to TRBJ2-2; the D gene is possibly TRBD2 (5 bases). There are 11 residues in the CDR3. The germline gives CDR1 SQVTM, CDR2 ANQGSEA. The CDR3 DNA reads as TGCAGCGTCCGTCTCTCCGGGGAGTTGTTTTTT. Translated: CSVRLSGELFF.

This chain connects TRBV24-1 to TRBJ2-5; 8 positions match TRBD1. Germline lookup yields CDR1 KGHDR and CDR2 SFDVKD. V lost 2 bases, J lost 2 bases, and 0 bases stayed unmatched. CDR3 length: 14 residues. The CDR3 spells CATSDYRGQETQYF. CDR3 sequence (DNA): TGTGCCACCAGTGATTACAGGGGGCAAGAGACCCAGTACTTC.

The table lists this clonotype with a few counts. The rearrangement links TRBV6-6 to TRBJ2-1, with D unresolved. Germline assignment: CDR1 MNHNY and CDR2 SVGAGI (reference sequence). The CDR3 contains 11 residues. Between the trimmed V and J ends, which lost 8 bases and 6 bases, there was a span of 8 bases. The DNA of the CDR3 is TGTGCCAGCGTAAGGTCCAATGAGCAGTTCTTC. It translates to CASVRSNEQFF.